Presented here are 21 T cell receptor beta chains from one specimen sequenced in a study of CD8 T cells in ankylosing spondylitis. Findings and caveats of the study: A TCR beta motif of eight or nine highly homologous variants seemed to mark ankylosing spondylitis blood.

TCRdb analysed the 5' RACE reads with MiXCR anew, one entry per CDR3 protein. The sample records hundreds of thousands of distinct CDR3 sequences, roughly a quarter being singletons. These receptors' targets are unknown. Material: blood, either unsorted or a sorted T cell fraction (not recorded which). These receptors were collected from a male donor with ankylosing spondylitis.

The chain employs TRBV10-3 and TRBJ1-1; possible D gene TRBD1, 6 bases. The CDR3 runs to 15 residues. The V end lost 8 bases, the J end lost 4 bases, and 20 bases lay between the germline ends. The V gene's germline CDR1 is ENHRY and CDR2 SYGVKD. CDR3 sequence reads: CAILGVTGPPTEAFF. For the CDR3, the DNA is TGTGCCATCCTAGGGGTGACAGGTCCCCCCACTGAAGCTTTCTTT.

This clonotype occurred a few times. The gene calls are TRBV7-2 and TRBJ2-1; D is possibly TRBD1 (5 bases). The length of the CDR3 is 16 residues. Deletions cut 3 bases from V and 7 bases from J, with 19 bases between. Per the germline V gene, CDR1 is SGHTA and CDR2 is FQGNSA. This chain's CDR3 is CASSFDSATGGNEQFF. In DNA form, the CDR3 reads TGTGCCAGCAGCTTCGACAGCGCTACTGGTGGGAATGAGCAGTTCTTC.

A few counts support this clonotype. The chain's CDR3 is CASSSGSYRYEQYF. The CDR3 DNA sequence: TGTGCCAGCAGTTCGGGAAGCTACCGCTACGAGCAGTACTTC. The V and J genes are TRBV5-6 and TRBJ2-7; a weak D match, TRBD2 (5 bases). Germline V gives CDR1 SGHDT, CDR2 YYEEEE. The CDR3 runs to 14 residues. Trimming took off 5 bases at V and 3 bases at J, with 15 bases between the two ends.

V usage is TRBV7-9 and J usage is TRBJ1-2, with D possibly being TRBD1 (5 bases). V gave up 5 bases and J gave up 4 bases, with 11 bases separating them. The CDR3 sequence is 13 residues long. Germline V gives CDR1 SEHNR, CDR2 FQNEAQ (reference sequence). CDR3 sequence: CASSDPGSYGYTF. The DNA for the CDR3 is TGTGCCAGCAGCGACCCAGGGAGCTATGGCTACACCTTC.

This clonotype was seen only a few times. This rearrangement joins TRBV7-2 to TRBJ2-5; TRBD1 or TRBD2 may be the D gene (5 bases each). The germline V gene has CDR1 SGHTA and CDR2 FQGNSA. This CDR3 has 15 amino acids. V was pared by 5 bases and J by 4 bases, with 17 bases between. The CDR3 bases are TGTGCCAGCAGCAACCGGGGCTTAACCCGAGAGACCCAGTACTTC. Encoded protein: CASSNRGLTRETQYF.

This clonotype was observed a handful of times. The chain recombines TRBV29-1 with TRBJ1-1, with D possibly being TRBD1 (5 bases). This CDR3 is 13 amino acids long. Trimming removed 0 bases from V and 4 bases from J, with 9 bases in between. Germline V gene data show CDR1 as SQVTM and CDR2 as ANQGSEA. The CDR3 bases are TGCAGCGTTGAAGAAAGCGGGGGCACTGAAGCTTTCTTT. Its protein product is CSVEESGGTEAFF.

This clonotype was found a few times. This CDR3 reads CASSLFGRANTGELFF. As DNA, the CDR3 is TGTGCCAGCAGCTTATTTGGTCGCGCGAACACCGGGGAGCTGTTTTTT. J is TRBJ2-2 and V is TRBV11-2; unclear D gene. The ends were cut back, 2 bases at V and 0 bases at J, with 10 bases in the middle. CDR3 size: 16 residues. Germline V gene lookup returns CDR1 SGHAT and CDR2 FQNNGV.

The CDR3 loop reads CASSLTSAAYNEQFF. The CDR3, as DNA: TGTGCCAGCAGCCTGACTAGCGCGGCCTACAATGAGCAGTTCTTC. The rearrangement joins TRBV14 to TRBJ2-1; 8 bases align to TRBD2. CDR3 length: 15 residues. Germline CDR1 reads SGHDN; CDR2 reads FVKESK. Germline trimming cut 4 bases from V and 2 bases from J; bases unmatched to any gene: 4.

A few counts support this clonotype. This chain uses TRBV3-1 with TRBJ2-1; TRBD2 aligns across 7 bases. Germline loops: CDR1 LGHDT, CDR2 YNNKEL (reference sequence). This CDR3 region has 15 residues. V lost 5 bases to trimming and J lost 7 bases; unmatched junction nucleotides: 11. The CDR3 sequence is CASSSRSASGNEQFF. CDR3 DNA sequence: TGTGCCAGCAGCTCCCGCTCGGCTAGCGGAAATGAGCAGTTCTTC.

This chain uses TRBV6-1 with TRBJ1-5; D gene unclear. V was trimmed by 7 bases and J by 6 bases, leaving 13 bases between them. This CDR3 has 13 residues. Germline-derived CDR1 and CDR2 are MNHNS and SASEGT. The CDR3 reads CASTRVWGQPQHF. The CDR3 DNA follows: TGTGCCAGCACCAGAGTGTGGGGTCAGCCCCAGCATTTT.

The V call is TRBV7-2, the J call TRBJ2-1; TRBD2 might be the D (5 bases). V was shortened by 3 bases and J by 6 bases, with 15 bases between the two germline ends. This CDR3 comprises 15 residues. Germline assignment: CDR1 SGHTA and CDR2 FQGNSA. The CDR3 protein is CASSFGLARGNEQFF. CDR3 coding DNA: TGTGCCAGCAGCTTCGGGCTAGCACGGGGCAATGAGCAGTTCTTC.

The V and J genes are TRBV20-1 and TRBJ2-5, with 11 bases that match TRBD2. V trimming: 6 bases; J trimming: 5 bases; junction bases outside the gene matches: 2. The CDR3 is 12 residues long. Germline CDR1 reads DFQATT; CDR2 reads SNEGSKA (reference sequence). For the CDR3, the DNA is TGCAGTGCCCGACTAGCGGGGGAGACCCAGTACTTC. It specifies CSARLAGETQYF.

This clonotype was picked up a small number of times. The CDR3 loop is CASSLTVLGSYNEQFF. The CDR3 region has the DNA TGTGCCAGCAGCTTGACCGTCTTAGGCTCCTACAATGAGCAGTTCTTC. This chain joins TRBV5-6 and TRBJ2-1; D call uncertain. Germline V gene data show CDR1 as SGHDT and CDR2 as YYEEEE. The CDR3 is 16 residues long. V was cut by 1 base and J by 0 bases, with 11 bases left in between.

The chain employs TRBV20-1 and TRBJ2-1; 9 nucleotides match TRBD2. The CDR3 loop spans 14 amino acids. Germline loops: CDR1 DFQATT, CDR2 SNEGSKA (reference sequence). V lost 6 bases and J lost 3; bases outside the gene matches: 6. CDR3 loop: CSAQTSGIYNEQFF. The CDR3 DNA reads TGCAGTGCGCAGACTAGCGGAATCTACAATGAGCAGTTCTTC.

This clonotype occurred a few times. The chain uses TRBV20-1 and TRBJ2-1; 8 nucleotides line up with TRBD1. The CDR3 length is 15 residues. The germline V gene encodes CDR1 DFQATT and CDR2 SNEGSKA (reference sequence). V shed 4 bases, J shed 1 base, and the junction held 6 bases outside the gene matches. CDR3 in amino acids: CSATLDRVSYNEQFF. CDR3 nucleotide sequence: TGCAGTGCTACCCTGGACAGGGTGTCCTACAATGAGCAGTTCTTC.

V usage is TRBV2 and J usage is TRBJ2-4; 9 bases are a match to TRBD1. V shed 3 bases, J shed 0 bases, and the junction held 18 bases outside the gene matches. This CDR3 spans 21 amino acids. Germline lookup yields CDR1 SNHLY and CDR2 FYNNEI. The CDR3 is CASSDLLGTGFSSLAKNIQYF. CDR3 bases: TGTGCCAGCAGTGATCTCCTCGGGACAGGGTTCTCTTCTCTAGCCAAAAACATTCAGTACTTC.

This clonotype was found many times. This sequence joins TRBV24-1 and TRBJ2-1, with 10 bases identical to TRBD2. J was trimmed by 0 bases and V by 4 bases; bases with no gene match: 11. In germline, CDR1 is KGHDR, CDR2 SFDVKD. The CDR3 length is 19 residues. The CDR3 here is CATSDPRELAGSSYNEQFF. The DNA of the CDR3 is TGTGCCACCAGTGACCCTCGGGAACTAGCGGGAAGCTCCTACAATGAGCAGTTCTTC.

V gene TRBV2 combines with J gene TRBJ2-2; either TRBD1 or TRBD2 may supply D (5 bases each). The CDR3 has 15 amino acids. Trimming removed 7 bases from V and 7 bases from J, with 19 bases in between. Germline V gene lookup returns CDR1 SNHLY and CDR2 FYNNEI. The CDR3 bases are TGTGCCAGCACCAAGGACAAGGGAGTGCTCGGGGAGCTGTTTTTT. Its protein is CASTKDKGVLGELFF.

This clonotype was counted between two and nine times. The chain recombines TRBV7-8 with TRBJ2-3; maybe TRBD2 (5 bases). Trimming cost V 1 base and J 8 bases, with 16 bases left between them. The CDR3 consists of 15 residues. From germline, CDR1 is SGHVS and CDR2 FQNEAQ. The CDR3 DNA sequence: TGTGCCAGCAGCTTAGGTGCCTTGGCGGGTGGTACGCAGTATTTT. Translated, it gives CASSLGALAGGTQYF.

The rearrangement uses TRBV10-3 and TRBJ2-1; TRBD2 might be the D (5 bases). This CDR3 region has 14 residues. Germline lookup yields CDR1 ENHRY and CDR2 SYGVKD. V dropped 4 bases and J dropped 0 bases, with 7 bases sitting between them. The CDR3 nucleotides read TGTGCCATCAGTGTAGAGGGCTCCTACAATGAGCAGTTCTTC. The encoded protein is CAISVEGSYNEQFF.

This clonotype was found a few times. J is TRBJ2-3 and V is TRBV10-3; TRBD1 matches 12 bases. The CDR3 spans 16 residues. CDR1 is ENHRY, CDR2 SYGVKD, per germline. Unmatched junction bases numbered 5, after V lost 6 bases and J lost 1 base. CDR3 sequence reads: CAISRDRGPGTDTQYF. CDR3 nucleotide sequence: TGTGCCATCAGCCGGGACAGGGGGCCGGGCACAGATACGCAGTATTTT.